One and the same sample provided the 30 T cell receptor beta chains below, sequenced in a study of blood T cell repertoires in COVID-19. Libraries were prepared by immunoSEQ multiplex PCR; TCRdb keeps only in-frame clonotypes and omits some of them. The data contain 70,000 or so clones, roughly 87% of them seen just once; the ten biggest clones take up roughly 30%. The specimen sequenced was peripheral blood. The source of these receptors is a woman of 80 years or more with active or convalescent COVID-19.

Only a few counts were recorded for this clone. The chain carries TRBV7-9 and TRBJ1-1; unclear D gene. Germline V gives CDR1 SEHNR, CDR2 FQNEAQ (reference sequence). This CDR3 is 15 amino acids long. V was trimmed by 2 bases and J by 4 bases, leaving 14 bases between them. CDR3 loop: CASSLTLGEVTEAFF. CDR3 DNA sequence: TGTGCCAGCAGCTTAACCCTCGGGGAGGTCACTGAAGCTTTCTTT. Combining the CDR3 with reference TRBV7-9 and TRBJ1-1 gives the whole variable domain DTGVSQNPRHKITKRGQNVTFRCDPISEHNRLYWYRQTLGQGPEFLTYFQNEAQLEKSRLLSDRFSAERPKGSFSTLEIQRTEQGDSAMYLCASSLTLGEVTEAFFGQGTRLTVV.

The rearrangement joins TRBV6-5 to TRBJ1-2, with a possible D match to TRBD1 (6 bases). The CDR3 covers 14 residues. Trimming took off 6 bases at V and 0 bases at J, with 11 bases between the two ends. Germline V CDR1 and CDR2: MNHEY, SVGAGI. The CDR3 reads CASRVRGSNYGYTF. The DNA for the CDR3 is TGTGCCAGCAGGGTGAGGGGGTCTAACTATGGCTACACCTTC.

The genes are TRBV14 and TRBJ1-6; the D is unclear. This CDR3 spans 14 amino acids. The V gene lost 4 bases and the J gene lost 10 bases, with 14 bases spanning the gap. CDR1 and CDR2 from the germline V gene are SGHDN and FVKESK. The CDR3: CASSLASGFSPLHF. In DNA form, the CDR3 reads TGTGCCAGCAGCCTAGCGAGCGGATTCTCACCCCTCCACTTT.

The V call is TRBV12-5, the J call TRBJ2-5; D call uncertain. This CDR3 is built from 13 residues. Germline CDR1 and CDR2: LGHNT and FRNRAP. Trimming shortened V by 3 bases and J by 2 bases, and 7 bases separated the two germline ends. The chain's CDR3 is CASGLAGQETQYF. CDR3 sequence (DNA): TGTGCTAGTGGTTTAGCAGGACAAGAGACCCAGTACTTC.

The gene calls are TRBV6-6 and TRBJ1-5, with 9 bases matching TRBD1. The CDR3 loop spans 16 amino acids. V lost 5 bases and J lost 4; bases outside the gene matches: 9. Germline V gene lookup returns CDR1 MNHNY and CDR2 SVGAGI (reference sequence). CDR3 protein: CASSPSGGTGNQPQHF. The CDR3 DNA reads as TGTGCCAGCAGTCCATCGGGCGGGACAGGGAATCAGCCCCAGCATTTT.

This clone is a singleton in its sample. This chain links TRBV13 with TRBJ1-2, with 8 bases lining up with TRBD1. Germline V gene lookup returns CDR1 PRHDT and CDR2 FYEKMQ (reference sequence). Germline trimming cut 5 bases from V and 8 bases from J; bases unmatched to any gene: 7. CDR3 length equals 13 residues. CDR3 protein: CASSRTGFDGYTF. The DNA of the CDR3 is TGTGCCAGCAGCCGGACAGGGTTTGACGGCTACACCTTC.

The chain carries TRBV7-9 and TRBJ2-5; TRBD1 might be the D (6 bases). The V gene's germline CDR1 is SEHNR and CDR2 FQNEAQ (reference sequence). V lost 5 bases and J 4 bases, leaving 17 bases between the germline ends. The CDR3 extends over 15 amino acids. Here the CDR3 reads CASSSDRILGETQYF. The CDR3 coding sequence is TGTGCCAGCAGCAGCGACAGGATCCTGGGAGAGACCCAGTACTTC.

This clone was observed a single time. V usage is TRBV9 and J usage is TRBJ2-7, with 8 positions matching TRBD2. The CDR3 covers 14 residues. Germline CDR1 reads SGDLS; CDR2 reads YYNGEE. V lost 0 bases, J lost 3 bases, and 2 bases stayed unmatched. CDR3 nucleotide sequence: TGTGCCAGCAGCGTAGTAGCGGGGAGCTACGAGCAGTACTTC. It translates to CASSVVAGSYEQYF.

This chain uses TRBV21-1 with TRBJ2-5; the table's D call TRBD1 went unverified against the DNA. TRBV21-1 is termed a pseudogene. The CDR3 covers 11 residues. The CDR3 loop is CAQVPLETQYF. Here the CDR3 DNA reads TGTGCCCAGGTCCCGCTAGAGACCCAGTACTTC.

The rearrangement links TRBV6-4 to TRBJ2-1; TRBD2 agrees at 13 bases. J lost 6 bases, V lost 6 bases, and 5 bases had no gene match. The CDR3 has 15 amino acids. CDR1 is MRHNA, CDR2 SNTAGT, per germline. In nucleotides, the CDR3 is TGTGCCAGCAGACCACTAGCGGGGGGGCCCAATGAGCAGTTCTTC. Translating it yields CASRPLAGGPNEQFF.

V is TRBV11-2 and J is TRBJ1-1, with unresolved D. The V and J ends lost 3 bases and 4 bases respectively, with 9 bases between them. From germline, CDR1 is SGHAT and CDR2 FQNNGV. CDR3 size: 13 residues. This CDR3 is CASSFGGFTEAFF. DNA of the CDR3: TGTGCCAGCAGCTTCGGCGGCTTCACTGAAGCTTTCTTT.

For the CDR3, the DNA is TGTGCCAGCAGTTTAAGGCAGACTTACACTGAAGCTTTCTTT. Translated: CASSLRQTYTEAFF. The J gene is TRBJ1-1, the V gene TRBV27; D gene uncertain. Germline V lookup: CDR1 MNHEY, CDR2 SMNVEV (reference sequence). This CDR3 spans 14 amino acids. Trimming cost V 2 bases and J 3 bases, with 10 bases left between them.

The J gene is TRBJ2-7, the V gene TRBV27, with TRBD1 matching 8 bases. This CDR3 has 14 residues. CDR1 is MNHEY and CDR2 is SMNVEV in the germline V gene (reference sequence). Germline trimming cut 6 bases from V and 3 bases from J; bases unmatched to any gene: 7. The CDR3 nucleotides are TGTGCCAGCAGGACCGGGACAGGTGTCTACGAGCAGTACTTC. Encoded protein: CASRTGTGVYEQYF.

V and J are TRBV7-9 and TRBJ1-1; D might be TRBD1 (5 bases). This CDR3 has 12 amino acids. The germline V and J ends were trimmed by 4 bases and 10 bases, with 13 bases remaining between them. Germline assignment: CDR1 SEHNR and CDR2 FQNEAQ (reference sequence). CDR3 amino acids: CASSYQGRVAFF. The CDR3 DNA is TGTGCCAGCAGCTATCAGGGTCGGGTAGCTTTCTTT.

The CDR3 is CASSLLSGRSGNTIYF. CDR3 nucleotide sequence: TGTGCCAGCAGCTTATTGTCTGGGCGCTCTGGAAACACCATATATTTT. This chain connects TRBV7-6 to TRBJ1-3; D is ambiguous. The germline gives CDR1 SGHVS, CDR2 FNYEAQ. CDR3 length equals 16 residues. Trimming pared 2 bases from V and 0 bases from J, leaving 11 bases between.

With regard to this clone: Relative to the germline gene, one junction end is altered; a read error may explain this. The chain employs TRBV2 and TRBJ1-4; the match to TRBD1 covers 7 bases. The CDR3 length is 12 residues. The germline CDR1 and CDR2 sequences are SNHLY and FYNNEI. Here the CDR3 DNA reads TGTGCCAGCAGTGATGACCCTTGGACAGGCGTTTTT. Its translation is CASSDDPWTGVF.

The rearrangement links TRBV28 to TRBJ1-2; the D is unclear. Germline assignment: CDR1 MDHEN and CDR2 SYDVKM. There are 13 residues in the CDR3. The V end lost 10 bases, the J end lost 1 base, and 13 bases lay between the germline ends. CDR3 sequence (DNA): TGTGCCAACGCTCCGAGGCGTAACTATGGCTACACCTTC. It codes for CANAPRRNYGYTF.

V gene TRBV3-1 (or the pseudogene TRBV3-2) combines with J gene TRBJ2-1; a possible D gene is TRBD1 (5 bases). In germline, CDR1 is LGHDT, CDR2 YNNKEL (reference sequence). The CDR3 spans 15 residues. Trimming took off 0 bases at V and 4 bases at J, with 10 bases between the two ends. As DNA, the CDR3 is TGTGCCAGCAGCCAAGATCAGGGCGGTTACAATGAGCAGTTCTTC. It codes for CASSQDQGGYNEQFF.

The DNA of the CDR3 is TGTGCCAGCAGTTCGTCCCGGGACAGAGCCACAAACTATGGCTACACCTTC. The encoded protein is CASSSSRDRATNYGYTF. The J gene is TRBJ1-2, the V gene TRBV27; 7 bases align to TRBD1. J gave up 2 bases and V 4 bases, and 13 bases lay outside the gene matches. The CDR3 is 17 amino acids. Germline values: CDR1 MNHEY, CDR2 SMNVEV (reference sequence).

This chain uses TRBV19 with TRBJ1-6; a weak D match, TRBD1 (5 bases). The germline V and J ends were trimmed by 0 bases and 9 bases, with 15 bases remaining between them. The CDR3 is made up of 16 amino acids. Germline CDR1 is LNHDA and CDR2 is SQIVND (reference sequence). The CDR3 loop is CASSIDLQARSSPLHF. The DNA of the CDR3 is TGTGCCAGTAGTATAGATTTACAGGCGCGGAGTTCACCCCTCCACTTT. Variable domain in full (rest from reference TRBV19 and TRBJ1-6): DGGITQSPKYLFRKEGQNVTLSCEQNLNHDAMYWYRQDPGQGLRLIYYSQIVNDFQKGDIAEGYSVSREKKESFPLTVTSAQKNPTAFYLCASSIDLQARSSPLHFGNGTRLTVT.

This chain links TRBV18 with TRBJ1-1; TRBD1 matches at 7 bases. CDR1 is KGHSH, CDR2 LQKENI, per germline. The CDR3 runs to 18 residues. V gave up 2 bases and J gave up 5 bases; unmatched junction bases: 17. CDR3: CASSPGLLRTGTWTEAFF. The CDR3 bases are TGTGCCAGCTCACCAGGCCTTTTGAGGACAGGTACGTGGACTGAAGCTTTCTTT.

This clone is medium-sized. V usage is TRBV6-4 and J usage is TRBJ2-2; D is perhaps TRBD1 (5 bases). V gave up 0 bases and J gave up 6 bases, with 17 bases separating them. CDR1 and CDR2 from the germline V gene are MRHNA and SNTAGT. The CDR3 has 17 residues. CDR3 nucleotide sequence: TGTGCCAGCAGTGACTCGACAGCCGGCAGGGAAGCCGGGGAGCTGTTTTTT. Translation: CASSDSTAGREAGELFF.

The chain uses TRBV6-5 and TRBJ1-2; D perhaps matches TRBD1 (6 bases). Germline CDR1 reads MNHEY; CDR2 reads SVGAGI. The ends were cut back, 3 bases at V and 8 bases at J, with 19 bases in the middle. This CDR3 comprises 15 residues. The CDR3, as DNA: TGTGCCAGCAGTTATAGCACTAGGGACATAGTCGGCTACACCTTC. This gives the protein CASSYSTRDIVGYTF.

This clone was counted between two and nine times. The chain employs TRBV10-3 and TRBJ1-1; 7 bases line up with TRBD1. CDR3 length: 14 amino acids. V lost 10 bases and J lost 0; bases outside the gene matches: 8. CDR1 is ENHRY and CDR2 is SYGVKD in the germline V gene. CDR3: CASRGRDMNTEAFF. The DNA of the CDR3 is TGTGCCAGCAGGGGGAGAGATATGAACACTGAAGCTTTCTTT.

This clone appeared once. The germline gene is not matched at one end of the junction; a read error may be the cause. The V call is TRBV28, the J call TRBJ1-2; 8 positions match TRBD1. Per the germline V gene, CDR1 is MDHEN and CDR2 is SYDVKM. This CDR3 spans 11 amino acids. CDR3 sequence: CASSYMDREYF. The CDR3 nucleotides read TGTGCCAGCAGTTATATGGACAGGGAATATTTC.

V usage is TRBV27 and J usage is TRBJ2-7, with D perhaps TRBD1 (6 bases). The V and J ends lost 6 bases and 4 bases respectively, with 19 bases between them. CDR1 and CDR2 (germline): MNHEY, SMNVEV (reference sequence). The CDR3 is made up of 15 amino acids. The CDR3 here is CASRKTTGASYEQYF. The CDR3 nucleotides read TGTGCCAGCAGGAAGACGACAGGTGCTTCTTACGAGCAGTACTTC.

The chain links TRBV19 to TRBJ1-2; 8 bases are a match to TRBD1. CDR3 length equals 14 residues. Germline V gene data show CDR1 as LNHDA and CDR2 as SQIVND (reference sequence). V dropped 2 bases and J dropped 7; count of bases not matched to a gene: 6. CDR3 sequence: CASSIRDRQRGYTF. The CDR3 region has the DNA TGTGCCAGTAGTATAAGGGACAGGCAACGTGGCTACACCTTC. The whole variable domain, remainder taken from reference TRBV19 and TRBJ1-2, is DGGITQSPKYLFRKEGQNVTLSCEQNLNHDAMYWYRQDPGQGLRLIYYSQIVNDFQKGDIAEGYSVSREKKESFPLTVTSAQKNPTAFYLCASSIRDRQRGYTFGSGTRLTVV.

The gene calls are TRBV11-3 and TRBJ2-1, with TRBD1 identical over 8 bases. The CDR3 length is 16 residues. Germline CDR1 and CDR2: SGHNT and YENEEA. Trimming at V came to 4 bases and at J to 6 bases, leaving 11 bases not matched to a gene. CDR3 sequence reads: CASSSDGGQGINEQFF. The CDR3 nucleotides read TGTGCCAGCAGCTCCGACGGTGGACAGGGTATCAATGAGCAGTTCTTC.

The CDR3 DNA is TGTGCCAGCAGTCGCTCACGAGGACAGGAGGTTGGCTACACCTTC. This gives the protein CASSRSRGQEVGYTF. This chain links TRBV2 with TRBJ1-2, with 7 bases lining up with TRBD1. Losses at the gene ends were 5 bases for V and 7 bases for J; bases not matched to a gene: 13. This CDR3 is 15 amino acids long. In germline, CDR1 is SNHLY, CDR2 FYNNEI.

The chain uses TRBV18 and TRBJ2-2; 7 bases align to TRBD2. Germline CDR1 reads KGHSH; CDR2 reads LQKENI. The CDR3 has 16 residues. With V trimmed by 3 bases and J by 6 bases, 10 bases remained unmatched. Here the CDR3 reads CASSPPAQGGPGELFF. The CDR3 DNA reads TGTGCCAGCTCACCGCCCGCGCAGGGAGGGCCCGGGGAGCTGTTTTTT.